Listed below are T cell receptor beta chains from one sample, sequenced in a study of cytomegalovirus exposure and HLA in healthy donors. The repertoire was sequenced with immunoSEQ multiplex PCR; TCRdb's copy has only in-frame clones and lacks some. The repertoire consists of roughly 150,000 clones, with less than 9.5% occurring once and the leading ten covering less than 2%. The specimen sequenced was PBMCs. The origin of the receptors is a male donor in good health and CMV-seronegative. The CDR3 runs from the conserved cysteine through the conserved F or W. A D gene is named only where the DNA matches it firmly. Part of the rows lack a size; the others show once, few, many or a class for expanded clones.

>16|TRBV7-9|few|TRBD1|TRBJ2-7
CASSDGTGRLSYEQYF
TGTGCCAGCAGCGACGGGACAGGGCGACTCTCCTACGAGCAGTACTTC
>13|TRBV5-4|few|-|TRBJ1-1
CASSLAVNTEAFF
TGTGCCAGCAGCTTGGCGGTGAACACTGAAGCTTTCTTT
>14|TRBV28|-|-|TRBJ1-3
CASRQDNSGNTIYF
TGTGCCAGCAGACAGGATAACTCTGGAAACACCATATATTTT
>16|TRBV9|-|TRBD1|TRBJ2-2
CASSQLGQGAGGELFF
TGTGCCAGCAGCCAGTTGGGACAGGGGGCGGGCGGGGAGCTGTTTTTT
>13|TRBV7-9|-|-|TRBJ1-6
CASSLIPEAPLHF
TGTGCCAGCAGCTTAATCCCGGAGGCACCCCTCCACTTT
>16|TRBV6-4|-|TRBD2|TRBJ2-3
CASSEASGGSTDTQYF
TGTGCCAGCAGTGAGGCTAGCGGGGGGAGCACAGATACGCAGTATTTT
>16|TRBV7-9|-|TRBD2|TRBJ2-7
CASSHIRSGGLSEQYF
TGTGCCAGCAGCCACATCCGCTCGGGGGGACTCAGCGAGCAGTACTTC
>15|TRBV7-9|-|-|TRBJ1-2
CASSHSRGGDYGYTF
TGTGCCAGCAGCCATTCTCGGGGGGGCGACTATGGCTACACCTTC
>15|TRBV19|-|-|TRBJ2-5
CASSIGGWMGETQYF
TGTGCCAGTAGTATTGGGGGGTGGATGGGAGAGACCCAGTACTTC
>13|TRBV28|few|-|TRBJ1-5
CASTSSGDQPQHF
TGTGCCAGCACCTCCTCAGGGGATCAGCCCCAGCATTTT
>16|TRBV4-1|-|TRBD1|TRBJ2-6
CASSQGAYSGANVLTF
TGTGCCAGCAGCCAGGGGGCCTACTCTGGGGCCAACGTCCTGACTTTC
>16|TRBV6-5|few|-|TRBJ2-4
CASSYSGGAAKNIQYF
TGTGCCAGCAGTTACTCGGGTGGGGCAGCCAAAAACATTCAGTACTTC
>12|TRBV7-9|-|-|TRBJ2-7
CASSLGRDGQYF
TGTGCCAGCAGCTTGGGGCGGGATGGGCAGTACTTC
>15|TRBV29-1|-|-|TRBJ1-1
CSALRGGRMNTEAFF
TGCAGCGCCCTGAGGGGGGGGCGGATGAACACTGAAGCTTTCTTT